This T cell receptor beta chain was sequenced in a study of beta chain features in type 1 diabetes. The CDR3 contains 15 residues. Trimming removed 2 bases from V and 7 bases from J, with 18 bases in between. CDR1 and CDR2 (germline): SGHTA, FQGNSA. Findings of the study overall: Shorter TCRB CDR3s, moderately but significantly so, marked every one of the four CD4+ subsets in Type 1 diabetes patients.

Of the isolated RNA, all was reverse transcribed, and so the sequenced material was expressed TCRB transcripts. The method was immunoSEQ multiplex PCR; TCRdb's version includes in-frame clones alone and lacks a portion of them. The sample has roughly 130,000 clones, roughly 15% seen once. This clone was seen repeatedly, ten times or more. The antigen remains undetermined. The chain employs TRBV7-2 and TRBJ2-7; a weak D match, TRBD2 (6 bases). Material: central memory CD4+ T cells from blood. The TCR comes from a man aged 30-40 years with type 1 diabetes. CDR3 amino acids: CASSLSPRLVGEQYF. DNA for the CDR3: TGTGCCAGCAGCTTAAGCCCCAGACTAGTGGGTGAGCAGTACTTC.